This TCR beta chain was profiled in a study of T-cell reconstitution after alpha-beta-depleted transplantation in children. Findings and limits, study-wide: The study reportedly traced alpha-beta T cells about two months after transplant to several hundred expanded graft clones. One year post-transplant, T-cell counts and diversity were largely derived from T cells produced anew. TCRbeta diversity was high at day 60 in some patients (a result of surviving recipient T cells and thymic progenitors).

This clonotype appeared many times. Its antigen is not identified. This CDR3 has 15 amino acids. The V end lost 4 bases, the J end lost 1 base, and 14 bases lay between the germline ends. Germline CDR1 SGDLS, CDR2 YYNGEE. Construction of the TCRbeta library involved unique molecular identifiers. Via MiXCR, TCRdb re-called the PCR reads, giving one row per CDR3 protein. The sample has a few hundred thousand distinct CDR3 sequences, approximately 10% seen once. The receptor's source is a child younger than two with acute myeloid leukemia, due to receive a stem cell transplant. This specimen was PBMCs, taken before TCRalphabeta/CD19-depleted stem cell transplant. This rearrangement joins TRBV9 to TRBJ2-5; D remains ambiguous. CDR3 bases: TGTGCCAGCAGCTTTTCAGGAAATCTCCAAGAGACCCAGTACTTC. Protein: CASSFSGNLQETQYF.